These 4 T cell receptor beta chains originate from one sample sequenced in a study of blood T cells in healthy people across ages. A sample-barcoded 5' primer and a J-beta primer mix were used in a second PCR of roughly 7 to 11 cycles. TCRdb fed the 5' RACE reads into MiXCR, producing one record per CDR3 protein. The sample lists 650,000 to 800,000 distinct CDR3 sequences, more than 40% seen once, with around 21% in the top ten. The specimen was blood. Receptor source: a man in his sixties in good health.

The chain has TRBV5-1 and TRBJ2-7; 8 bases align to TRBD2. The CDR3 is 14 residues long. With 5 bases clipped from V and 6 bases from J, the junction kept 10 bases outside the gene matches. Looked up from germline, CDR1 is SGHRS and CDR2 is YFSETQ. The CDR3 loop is CASSVSGGPIEQYF. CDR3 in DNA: TGCGCCAGCAGTGTGTCGGGGGGGCCGATCGAGCAGTACTTC. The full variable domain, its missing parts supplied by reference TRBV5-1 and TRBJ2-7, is KAGVTQTPRYLIKTRGQQVTLSCSPISGHRSVSWYQQTPGQGLQFLFEYFSETQRNKGNFPGRFSGRQFSNSRSEMNVSTLELGDSALYLCASSVSGGPIEQYFGPGTRLTVT.

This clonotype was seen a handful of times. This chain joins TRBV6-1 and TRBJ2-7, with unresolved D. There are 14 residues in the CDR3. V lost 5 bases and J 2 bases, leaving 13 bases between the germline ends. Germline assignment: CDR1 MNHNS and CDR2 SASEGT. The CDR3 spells CASSSGRSPYEQYF. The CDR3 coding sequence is TGTGCCAGCAGTAGTGGCAGGAGCCCCTACGAGCAGTACTTC.

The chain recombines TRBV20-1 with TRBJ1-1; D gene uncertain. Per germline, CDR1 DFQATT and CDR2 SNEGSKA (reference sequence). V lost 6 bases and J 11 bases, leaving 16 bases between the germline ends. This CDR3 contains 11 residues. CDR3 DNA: TGCAGTGCCCCGAGAGGGTCGACGGCTTTCTTT. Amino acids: CSAPRGSTAFF.

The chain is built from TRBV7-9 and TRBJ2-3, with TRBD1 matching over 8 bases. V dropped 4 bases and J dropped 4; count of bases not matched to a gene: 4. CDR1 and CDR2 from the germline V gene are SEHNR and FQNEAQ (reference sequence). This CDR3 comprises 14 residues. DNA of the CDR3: TGTGCCAGCAGCTCAGGGGGCGAGTCAGATACGCAGTATTTT. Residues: CASSSGGESDTQYF.